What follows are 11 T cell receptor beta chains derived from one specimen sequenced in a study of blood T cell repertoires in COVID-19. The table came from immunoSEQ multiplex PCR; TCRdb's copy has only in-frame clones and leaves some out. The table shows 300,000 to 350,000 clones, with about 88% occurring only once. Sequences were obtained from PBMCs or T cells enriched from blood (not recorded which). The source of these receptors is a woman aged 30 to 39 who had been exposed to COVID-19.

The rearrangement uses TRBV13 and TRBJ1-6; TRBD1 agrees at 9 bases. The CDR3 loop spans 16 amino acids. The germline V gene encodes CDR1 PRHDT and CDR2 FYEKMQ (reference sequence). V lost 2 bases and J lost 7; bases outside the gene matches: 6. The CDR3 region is CASSLFFTGGNSPLHF. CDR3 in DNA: TGTGCCAGCAGCTTATTCTTTACAGGGGGCAATTCACCCCTCCACTTT.

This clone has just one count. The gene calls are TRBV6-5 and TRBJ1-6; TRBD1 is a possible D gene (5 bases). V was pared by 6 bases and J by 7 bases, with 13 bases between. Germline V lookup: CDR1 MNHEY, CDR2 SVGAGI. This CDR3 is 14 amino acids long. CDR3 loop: CASSRTGGNSPLHF. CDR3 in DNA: TGTGCCAGCAGCCGGACGGGGGGGAATTCACCCCTCCACTTT.

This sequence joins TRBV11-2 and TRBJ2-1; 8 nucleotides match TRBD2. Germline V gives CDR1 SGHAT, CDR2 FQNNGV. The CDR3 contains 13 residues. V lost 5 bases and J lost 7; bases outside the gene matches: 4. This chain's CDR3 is CASSPGLGNEQFF. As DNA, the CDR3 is TGTGCCAGCAGCCCGGGACTAGGGAATGAGCAGTTCTTC.

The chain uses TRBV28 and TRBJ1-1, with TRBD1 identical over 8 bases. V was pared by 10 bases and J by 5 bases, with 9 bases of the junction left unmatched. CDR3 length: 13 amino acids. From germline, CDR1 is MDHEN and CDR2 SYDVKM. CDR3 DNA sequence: TGTGCCACGCTGGTGGGACAGGAGACTGAAGCTTTCTTT. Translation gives CATLVGQETEAFF.

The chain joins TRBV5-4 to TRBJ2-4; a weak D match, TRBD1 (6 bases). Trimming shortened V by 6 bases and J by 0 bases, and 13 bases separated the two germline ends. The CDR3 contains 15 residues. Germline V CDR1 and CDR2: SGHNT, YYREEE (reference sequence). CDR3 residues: CASTHIGGAKNIQYF. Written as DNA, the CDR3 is TGTGCCAGCACCCACATAGGGGGAGCCAAAAACATTCAGTACTTC.

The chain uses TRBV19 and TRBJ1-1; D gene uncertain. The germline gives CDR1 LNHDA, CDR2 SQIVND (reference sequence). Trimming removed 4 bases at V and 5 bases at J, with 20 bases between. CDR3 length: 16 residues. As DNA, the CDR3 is TGTGCCAGTAGTAGACTATCAGTAGGTAGAACGACTGAAGCTTTCTTT. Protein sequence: CASSRLSVGRTTEAFF.

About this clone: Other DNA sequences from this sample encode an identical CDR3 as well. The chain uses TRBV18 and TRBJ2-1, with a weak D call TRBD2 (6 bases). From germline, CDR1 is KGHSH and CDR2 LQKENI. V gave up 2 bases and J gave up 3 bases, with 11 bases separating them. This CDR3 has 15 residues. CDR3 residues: CASSPGQGGYNEQFF. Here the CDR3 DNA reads TGTGCCAGCTCACCAGGGCAGGGAGGCTACAATGAGCAGTTCTTC.

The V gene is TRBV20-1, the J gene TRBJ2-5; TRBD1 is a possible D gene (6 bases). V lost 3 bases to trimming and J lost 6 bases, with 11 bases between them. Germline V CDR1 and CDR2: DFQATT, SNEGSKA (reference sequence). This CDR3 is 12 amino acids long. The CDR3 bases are TGCAGTGCTAGTACGACAGGTCAGACCCAGTACTTC. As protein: CSASTTGQTQYF.

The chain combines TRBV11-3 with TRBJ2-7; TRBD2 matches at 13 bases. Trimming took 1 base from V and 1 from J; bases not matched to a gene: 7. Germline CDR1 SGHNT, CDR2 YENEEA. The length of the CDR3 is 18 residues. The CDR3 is CASSLVARTSGGSYEQYF. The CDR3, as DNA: TGTGCCAGCAGCTTAGTTGCCCGGACTAGCGGGGGTTCCTACGAGCAGTACTTC.

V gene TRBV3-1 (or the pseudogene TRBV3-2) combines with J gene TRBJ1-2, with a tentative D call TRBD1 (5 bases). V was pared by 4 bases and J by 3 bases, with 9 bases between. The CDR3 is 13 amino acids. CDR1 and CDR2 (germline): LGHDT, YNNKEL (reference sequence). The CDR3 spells CASSPRGDYGYTF. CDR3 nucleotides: TGTGCCAGCAGCCCGCGGGGGGACTATGGCTACACCTTC.

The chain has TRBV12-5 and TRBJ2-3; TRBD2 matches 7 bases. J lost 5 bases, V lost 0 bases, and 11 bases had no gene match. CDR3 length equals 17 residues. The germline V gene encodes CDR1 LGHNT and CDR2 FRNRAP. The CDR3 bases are TGTGCTAGTGGTTTGGTACACCCCCGAGGGGAGGGAGATACGCAGTATTTT. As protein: CASGLVHPRGEGDTQYF.